Presented here are 4 T cell receptor beta chains from one specimen sequenced in a study of T cells in Graves' hyperthyroidism and ophthalmopathy. It was RNA transcripts that yielded the amplified TCR beta CDR3 regions. Carried out on the TCR CDR3, a first-round RT-PCR used the HTBI primer set. TCRdb itself ran the multiplex PCR reads through MiXCR, one entry per CDR3 protein. Here the sample spans 550,000 to 700,000 distinct CDR3 sequences, about 43% being singletons. Sequencing input: peripheral blood or thyroid tissue (not recorded which). Receptors were obtained from an adult woman with Graves' disease, either hyperthyroidism or ophthalmopathy (not recorded which).

This clonotype was seen a handful of times. The chain combines TRBV2 with TRBJ1-2; 9 nucleotides match TRBD1. V lost 10 bases to trimming and J lost 1 base; unmatched junction nucleotides: 4. CDR1 and CDR2 from the germline V gene are SNHLY and FYNNEI. The CDR3 length is 13 residues. The CDR3 sequence: CATGQGINYGYTF. The CDR3 DNA reads as TGTGCCACAGGACAGGGGATTAACTATGGCTACACCTTC.

This clonotype was counted at least ten times. V usage is TRBV30 and J usage is TRBJ1-2; no clear D gene. The CDR3 is 13 amino acids. V was pared by 6 bases and J by 4 bases, with 15 bases between. CDR1 and CDR2 (germline): GTSNPN, SVGIG (reference sequence). CDR3 region: CACPIASGYGYTF. Here the CDR3 DNA reads TGTGCCTGCCCGATTGCGAGTGGCTATGGCTACACCTTC.

The chain carries TRBV10-3 and TRBJ1-1, with TRBD1 matching 9 bases. V shed 5 bases, J shed 11 bases, and the junction held 6 bases outside the gene matches. Per the germline V gene, CDR1 is ENHRY and CDR2 is SYGVKD. This CDR3 contains 12 residues. The CDR3 spells CAISTDRGYAFF. CDR3 in DNA: TGTGCCATCAGTACCGACAGGGGGTATGCTTTCTTT.

This clonotype has a count of ten or more. The rearrangement links TRBV7-9 to TRBJ2-7; TRBD1 is a possible D gene (6 bases). Trimming stripped 5 bases from V and 3 bases from J, with 14 bases between. The CDR3 consists of 14 residues. Germline-derived CDR1 and CDR2 are SEHNR and FQNEAQ (reference sequence). CDR3 amino acids: CASSIPGHIYEQYF. As DNA, the CDR3 is TGTGCCAGCAGCATCCCGGGACATATCTACGAGCAGTACTTC.